These T cell receptor beta chains were read from a single sample in a study of blood T cell repertoires in COVID-19. Data came from immunoSEQ multiplex PCR; TCRdb stores just in-frame clones and leaves some out. Of roughly 250,000 clones listed, 80% to 90% are singletons. The sample taken for sequencing was PBMCs or T cells enriched from blood (not recorded which). These receptors were collected from a woman between 18 and 29 years old who had recovered from COVID-19. CDR3s include the opening cysteine and the closing phenylalanine or tryptophan.

>TRBV2|TRBJ2-2
CASSESAGRLTGELFF
>TRBV11-2|TRBJ1-5
CASSHSGGWNQPQHF
>TRBV28|TRBJ1-5
CASSLIGAGGQPQHF
>TRBV9|TRBJ2-5
CASSVGSGTQETQYF
>TRBV11-3|TRBJ2-1
CASSLTSGGANEQFF
>TRBV7-8|TRBJ1-1
CASSSLSPTWDRETVWDTEAFF
>TRBV24-1|TRBJ2-1
CATSGLAHNEQFF
>TRBV3-1/TRBV3-2|TRBJ2-2
CASSHSGGARAGELFF
>TRBV6-5|TRBJ2-7
CASSFTLAGGSYEQYF
>TRBV7-3|TRBJ2-5
CASSPFGQGETQYF
>TRBV12-5|TRBJ2-1
CASGGAGESSYNEQFF
>TRBV19|TRBJ1-1
CASSIGTGTEAFF
>TRBV9|TRBJ2-3
CASSATHAGAQYF
>TRBV7-2|TRBJ2-7
CASSLWGRAYEQYF
>TRBV12-5|TRBJ1-6
CASGLVSPTGRNSPLHF
>TRBV9|TRBJ1-1
CASRPGQFSGEAFF
>TRBV7-9|TRBJ2-5
CASRSGQQETQYF
>TRBV25-1|TRBJ1-1
CASSEWEYTEAFF
>TRBV6-1|TRBJ1-2
CASSEAAGLYGYTF
>TRBV19|TRBJ2-3
CATRLAGGPTADTQYF
>TRBV27|TRBJ2-1
CASSRSRRDEQFF
>TRBV3-1/TRBV3-2|TRBJ1-2
CASKSGGGGYTF
>TRBV30|TRBJ2-2
CAWSVLGRGELFF
>TRBV20-1|TRBJ2-7
CSARLDYEQYF
>TRBV19|TRBJ1-4
CASSRDSINEKLFF
>TRBV3-1/TRBV3-2|TRBJ1-6
CASSLNGGVNSPLHF
>TRBV5-1|TRBJ2-1
CASSLSTGDEQFF
>TRBV2|TRBJ2-3
CASRYYDTQYF
>TRBV6-5|TRBJ2-7
CASCSGTGSSYEQYF
>TRBV4-2|TRBJ2-1
CASSQDATTSGLGSNEQFF
>TRBV7-2|TRBJ1-2
CASSLKRGTGVNYGYTF
>TRBV16|TRBJ1-2
CASSQSRLEGYTF
>TRBV20-1|TRBJ1-1
CSATRNTEAFF
>TRBV19|TRBJ2-7
CASSIGLGHAYEQYF
>TRBV20-1|TRBJ2-7
CSGAGGYEQYF
>TRBV24-1|TRBJ2-5
CATSDYDRGPETQYF
>TRBV30|TRBJ1-1
CAWSDQIPAGAFF
>TRBV6-1|TRBJ1-1
CASSEVSRTFEAFF
>TRBV5-6|TRBJ1-3
CASATGFSGNTIYF
>TRBV14|TRBJ1-3
CASSQDLTLTGNTIYF
>TRBV5-4|TRBJ2-7
CASSLVSGTGAYEQYF
>TRBV6-5|TRBJ1-2
CASSRSRGGYTF